This T cell receptor beta chain is from a study of T cell responses to AZD1222 COVID-19 vaccine. Points from the study as a whole: The CD4 TCRs associated with vaccination extended across spike and predominated at 160-218 and 743-854. White British donors predominated, females outnumbered males, and clonal diversity was possibly underestimated. Repertoires were sampled only after the peak T cell response.

Combined were second doses at about 4 or about 12 weeks. With respect to this clone: The target antigen is unknown.

The assay was immunoSEQ multiplex PCR, and TCRdb's table has in-frame clones only and misses some. This table has roughly 190,000 clones, approximately 90% appearing once. With 5 bases removed from V and 3 bases from J, the gap between germline ends came to 19 bases. Germline values: CDR1 LNHDA, CDR2 SQIVND (reference sequence). The CDR3 is 16 amino acids. The input for sequencing was peripheral blood, taken 28 days after the second AZD1222 dose. This rearrangement joins TRBV19 to TRBJ1-2; maybe TRBD1 (6 bases). The clonotype originates from an adult who received the AZD1222 COVID-19 vaccine. CDR3 protein: CASSPPGAPKDYGYTF. The CDR3 nucleotides are TGTGCCAGTAGTCCCCCGGGGGCCCCAAAGGACTATGGCTACACCTTC.